A selection of T cell receptor beta chains follows, all from one sample in a study of somatic mutations in cytotoxic T cells in rheumatoid arthritis. Generated by immunoSEQ multiplex PCR, the TCRdb table keeps only in-frame clones and is missing some. Of more than 3,500 clones listed, approximately 80% were seen once; the top ten hold 6.5% to 9%. The source material was CD8+ T cells sorted from blood. All receptors derive from an adult with rheumatoid arthritis. CDR3s include the opening cysteine and the closing phenylalanine or tryptophan. Each record gives: J gene, V gene, D gene, clone size, CDR3 length, CDR3 DNA, CDR3 protein. The D gene is left open where the match is weak. For some rows the clone size is stated as once, few or many, or as a class when expanded; others skip it.

TRBJ1-1 TRBV29-1 - - 11 TGCAGCGCCGGAGGGGGTACTGAAGCTTTCTTT CSAGGGTEAFF
TRBJ2-1 TRBV7-2 - - 17 TGTGCCAGCAGCTTAGCCCCTACAGAAAGCCTTTACAATGAGCAGTTCTTC CASSLAPTESLYNEQFF
TRBJ2-5 TRBV27 TRBD1 - 14 TGTGCCAGCAGTACCGGACAGGGGTTGGGGACCCAGTACTTC CASSTGQGLGTQYF
TRBJ1-4 TRBV14 - - 14 TGTGCCAGCAGCCACATGGGTGGAGGTGAAAAACTGTTTTTT CASSHMGGGEKLFF
TRBJ2-7 TRBV4-3 - - 15 TGCGCCAGCAGCCAAGATGATCCGGGGGCCTACGAGCAGTACTTC CASSQDDPGAYEQYF
TRBJ1-1 TRBV6-1 - few 16 TGTGCCAGCAGAGAAATTCCGGGCCTCATGAACACTGAAGCTTTCTTT CASREIPGLMNTEAFF
TRBJ1-2 TRBV11-2 - - 13 TGTGCCAGCGGTTTTGAGGGGGTGGGTGGCTACACCTTC CASGFEGVGGYTF
TRBJ2-7 TRBV9 - few 14 TGTGCCAGCAGCGTAGGGGAGGGGGCGTGGGAGCAGTACTTC CASSVGEGAWEQYF
TRBJ2-2 TRBV6-1 TRBD2 - 15 TGTGCCAGCAAGGTGCGGGGGGGCTACACCGGGGAGCTGTTTTTT CASKVRGGYTGELFF
TRBJ1-1 TRBV5-5 - few 13 TGTGCCAGCAGCTTGCAGAAGAACACTGAAGCTTTCTTT CASSLQKNTEAFF
TRBJ1-4 TRBV12-5 TRBD1 - 16 TGTGCTAGTGGTTTGACAGGGGGGCATCCTAATGAAAAACTGTTTTTT CASGLTGGHPNEKLFF
TRBJ1-1 TRBV18 - - 14 TGTGCCAGCTCATCGGAGCCGAGAAACACTGAAGCTTTCTTT CASSSEPRNTEAFF
TRBJ2-5 TRBV7-9 - few 14 TGTGCCAGCAGCTCCGGTGAAGGGACGGAGACCCAGTACTTC CASSSGEGTETQYF
TRBJ2-3 TRBV27 TRBD1 - 19 TGTGCCAGCAGCGACCCCGGGACAGGGGGCTATCTCAGCACAGATACGCAGTATTTT CASSDPGTGGYLSTDTQYF
TRBJ2-1 TRBV30 TRBD1 - 15 TGTGCCTGGAAGAGGGGACAGTTCTCCTACAATGAGCAGTTCTTC CAWKRGQFSYNEQFF
TRBJ2-5 TRBV9 - - 15 TGTGCCAGCAGTTCCTGGGGCAGACTTGAAGAGACCCAGTACTTC CASSSWGRLEETQYF
TRBJ2-1 TRBV6-1 - - 13 TGTGCCAGCAGTGAAGCGCCTACCAATGAGCAGTTCTTC CASSEAPTNEQFF
TRBJ2-2 TRBV2 TRBD1 - 14 TGTGCCAGCAGTGAAACAGGGGGCACCGGGGAGCTGTTTTTT CASSETGGTGELFF
TRBJ2-7 TRBV19 - - 13 TGTGCCAGTAGTTCCGGGGGCGGCTACGAGCAGTACTTC CASSSGGGYEQYF
TRBJ2-5 TRBV12-5 TRBD2 - 15 TGTGCTAGTGGACTAGCGGGAACCCTCCAAGAGACCCAGTACTTC CASGLAGTLQETQYF
TRBJ2-1 TRBV6-1 TRBD2 - 15 TGTGCCAGCAGTGATATAGCGGGGGGCGGCAATGAGCAGTTCTTC CASSDIAGGGNEQFF
TRBJ1-4 TRBV19 - - 13 TGTGCCAGTAGTATCTCACCAAGGGAAAAACTGTTTTTT CASSISPREKLFF
TRBJ1-2 TRBV19 - - 11 TGTGCCAGTAGTGTAAACTATGGCTACACCTTC CASSVNYGYTF
TRBJ2-1 TRBV27 TRBD2 - 15 TGTGCCAGCAGTATCAGCGGGGGGTCCTACAATGAGCAGTTCTTC CASSISGGSYNEQFF
TRBJ1-1 TRBV28 TRBD1 - 17 TGTGCCAGCAGTCCCCCCGGGACAGGGGGCTTGAACACTGAAGCTTTCTTT CASSPPGTGGLNTEAFF
TRBJ2-2 TRBV19 - - 12 TGTGCCAGTTTGGCCCCCTCAGGGGAGCTGTTTTTT CASLAPSGELFF
TRBJ2-7 TRBV7-6 - few 15 TGTGCCAGCAGCCCCACCCAAGAGGCGTGGGGCGAGCAGTACTTC CASSPTQEAWGEQYF
TRBJ1-1 TRBV6-1 TRBD1 - 15 TGTGCCAGCGGGGAACCGACAGGGATGAACACTGAAGCTTTCTTT CASGEPTGMNTEAFF
TRBJ2-1 TRBV7-9 - - 11 TGTGCCAGCAGCTTAGACAGGCCGGGGTTCTTC CASSLDRPGFF
TRBJ1-3 TRBV6-6 - - 12 TGTGCCAGCAGTTCCCACCGAAACACCATATATTTT CASSSHRNTIYF
TRBJ1-1 TRBV9 - - 17 TGTGCCAGCAGCGTAGAGCTCTGGGTGGGGGTGAACACTGAAGCTTTCTTT CASSVELWVGVNTEAFF
TRBJ2-7 TRBV5-6 TRBD1 - 16 TGTGCCAGCAGCAGAGCGACAGGGGGCCATCTCTACGAGCAGTACTTC CASSRATGGHLYEQYF
TRBJ1-6 TRBV10-3 - - 19 TGTGCCATCAGTGAGTCGCGCGGCAGGGACCGGGCCGATAATTCACCCCTCCACTTT CAISESRGRDRADNSPLHF
TRBJ1-1 TRBV7-9 - few 14 TGTGCCAGCAGCTCTACTAGGGACTTGGGTGAAGCTTTCTTT CASSSTRDLGEAFF
TRBJ2-1 TRBV2 - few 14 TGTGCCAGCAGTCGGGATACCGGGACCAATGAGCAGTTCTTC CASSRDTGTNEQFF
TRBJ1-4 TRBV19 - - 13 TGTGCCAGTAGTTTGGGGGGCAGTGAAAAACTGTTTTTT CASSLGGSEKLFF
TRBJ2-1 TRBV29-1 - - 16 TGCAGCGTAGAAGGGCCGGGCCTAGGGGCGGGCAATGAGCAGTTCTTC CSVEGPGLGAGNEQFF
TRBJ2-2 TRBV5-1 - - 17 TGCGCCAGCAGCTTGGAAGGGGACAAAAGCCGCACCGGGGAGCTGTTTTTT CASSLEGDKSRTGELFF
TRBJ2-1 TRBV6-4 - few 15 TGTGCCAGCAGCCTTGGGGGGGCGTCGTCCAATGAGCAGTTCTTC CASSLGGASSNEQFF
TRBJ2-3 TRBV21-1 - once 16 TGTGCCAGCAGCAGGGGATGCAGGGGGAGCACAGATACGCAGTATTTT CASSRGCRGSTDTQYF
TRBJ1-4 TRBV7-9 - - 16 TGTGCCAGCAGTCCCCCGACGGGTGGGACTAATGAAAAACTGTTTTTT CASSPPTGGTNEKLFF
TRBJ2-7 TRBV4-1 TRBD2 - 16 TGCGCCAGCAGCCCCACCCTAGCGGGGGGATCCTACGAGCAGTACTTC CASSPTLAGGSYEQYF
TRBJ2-7 TRBV7-9 TRBD1 - 15 TGTGCCAGCAGCACCGGACAGGGGGTTTCCTACGAGCAGTACTTC CASSTGQGVSYEQYF
TRBJ2-7 TRBV6-5 - - 12 TGTGCCAGCAGTCCAACGGGGAACGAGCAGTACTTC CASSPTGNEQYF
TRBJ1-3 TRBV7-8 - - 16 TGTGCCAGCAGCTTAGCGGGATGGGTAGGAGGAAACACCATATATTTT CASSLAGWVGGNTIYF
TRBJ1-6 TRBV5-4 - - 16 TGTGCCAGCAGCCCAGGGGCGACAGTGAGCAGTTCACCCCTCCACTTT CASSPGATVSSSPLHF
TRBJ2-5 TRBV6-1 TRBD2 once 17 TGTGCCAGCAGTGAAGTCGTGGCGGGGGAGGGAGGAGAGACCCAGTACTTC CASSEVVAGEGGETQYF
TRBJ2-1 TRBV2 - - 12 TGTGCCAGTCCGGGACTCTCGAATGAGCAGTTCTTC CASPGLSNEQFF
TRBJ2-7 TRBV27 TRBD1 - 15 TGTGCCAGCAGTTTATCACAGGGGTACCCCTACGAGCAGTACTTC CASSLSQGYPYEQYF
TRBJ2-7 TRBV7-9 - once 14 TGTGCCAGCAGCTCACAGGGCGCGCTTTACGAGCAGTACTTC CASSSQGALYEQYF
TRBJ1-1 TRBV30 - few 14 TGTGCCTGGAGTGTAGGGGAGGTGAACACTGAAGCTTTCTTT CAWSVGEVNTEAFF
TRBJ2-3 TRBV9 - - 15 TGTGCCAGCAGCGTAATGGGGGCCGGAACAGATACGCAGTATTTT CASSVMGAGTDTQYF
TRBJ1-6 TRBV5-1 TRBD1 - 16 TGCGCCAGCAGCCCACAGGGGATCGCCTATAATTCACCCCTCCACTTT CASSPQGIAYNSPLHF
TRBJ2-7 TRBV13 TRBD1 - 15 TGTGCCAGCAGCGCCTCCGGGACAGGGACGTCCGAGCAGTACTTC CASSASGTGTSEQYF
TRBJ2-7 TRBV2 - - 13 TGTGCCAGCAGTGAGGCAGGGGTTCGGGAGCAGTACTTC CASSEAGVREQYF